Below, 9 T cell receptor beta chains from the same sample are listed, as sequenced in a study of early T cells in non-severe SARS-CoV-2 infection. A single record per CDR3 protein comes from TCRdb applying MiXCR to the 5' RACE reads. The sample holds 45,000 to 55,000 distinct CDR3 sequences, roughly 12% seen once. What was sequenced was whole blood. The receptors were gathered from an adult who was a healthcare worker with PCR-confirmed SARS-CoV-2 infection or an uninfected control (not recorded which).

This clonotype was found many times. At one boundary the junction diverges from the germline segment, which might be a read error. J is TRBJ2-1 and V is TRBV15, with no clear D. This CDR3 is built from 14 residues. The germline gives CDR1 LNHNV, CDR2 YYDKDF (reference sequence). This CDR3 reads CATSREGAALNALF. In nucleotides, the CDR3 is TGTGCCACCAGCAGAGAAGGAGCTGCGCTCAATGCGCTCTTC.

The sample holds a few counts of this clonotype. The CDR3 region has the DNA TGTGCCAGCCGGGACGGGGAATACACTGAAGCTTTCTTT. It specifies CASRDGEYTEAFF. The chain is built from TRBV12-3 or TRBV12-4 and TRBJ1-1, with D maybe TRBD1 (5 bases). CDR3 size: 13 residues. V lost 8 bases, J lost 3 bases, and 13 bases lay in between.

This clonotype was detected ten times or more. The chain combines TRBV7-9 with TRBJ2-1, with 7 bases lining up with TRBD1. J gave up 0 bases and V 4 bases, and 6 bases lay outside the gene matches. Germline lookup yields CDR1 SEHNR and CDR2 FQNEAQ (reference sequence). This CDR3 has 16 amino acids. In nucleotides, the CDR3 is TGTGCCAGCAGCTCCAGACAGGGACCCTCCTACAATGAGCAGTTCTTC. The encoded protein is CASSSRQGPSYNEQFF.

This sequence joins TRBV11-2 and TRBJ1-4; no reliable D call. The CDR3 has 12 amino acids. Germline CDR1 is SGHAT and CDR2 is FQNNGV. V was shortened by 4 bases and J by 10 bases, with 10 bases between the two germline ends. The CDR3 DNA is TGTGCCAGCAGCTCGGTGGGCGGAAAACTGTTTTTT. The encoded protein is CASSSVGGKLFF.

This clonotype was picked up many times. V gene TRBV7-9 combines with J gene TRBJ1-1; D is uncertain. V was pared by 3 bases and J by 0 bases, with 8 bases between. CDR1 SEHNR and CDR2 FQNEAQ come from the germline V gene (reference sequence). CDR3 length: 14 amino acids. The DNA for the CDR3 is TGTGCCAGCAGCTTCGACGTCCTGAACACTGAAGCTTTCTTT. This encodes CASSFDVLNTEAFF.

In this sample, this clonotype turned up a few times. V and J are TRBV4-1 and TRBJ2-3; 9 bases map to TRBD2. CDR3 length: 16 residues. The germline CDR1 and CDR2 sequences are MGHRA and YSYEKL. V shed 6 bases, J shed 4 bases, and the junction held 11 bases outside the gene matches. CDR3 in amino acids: CASRWGAGGQSDTQYF. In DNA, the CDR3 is TGCGCCAGCAGATGGGGGGCGGGAGGGCAATCAGATACGCAGTATTTT.

CDR3 amino acids: CASSEGQLAGNTIYF. CDR3 sequence (DNA): TGTGCCAGCAGCGAGGGACAGTTAGCTGGAAACACCATATATTTT. The rearrangement joins TRBV7-9 to TRBJ1-3, with 7 bases that match TRBD1. V lost 5 bases, J lost 2 bases, and 6 bases stayed unmatched. CDR1 and CDR2 (germline): SEHNR, FQNEAQ (reference sequence). The CDR3 covers 15 residues.

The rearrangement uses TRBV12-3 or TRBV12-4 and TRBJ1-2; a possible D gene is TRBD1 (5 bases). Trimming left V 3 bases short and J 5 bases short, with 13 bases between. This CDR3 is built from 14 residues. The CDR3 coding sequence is TGTGCCAGCAGTTTTCGCATCAGGGAGTATGGCTACACCTTC. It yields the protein CASSFRIREYGYTF.

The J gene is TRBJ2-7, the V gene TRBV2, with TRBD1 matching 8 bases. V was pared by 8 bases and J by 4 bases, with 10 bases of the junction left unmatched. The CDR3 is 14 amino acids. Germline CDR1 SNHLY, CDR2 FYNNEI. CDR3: CASLTPGQEYEQYF. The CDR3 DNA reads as TGTGCCAGCCTGACCCCGGGACAGGAATACGAGCAGTACTTC.